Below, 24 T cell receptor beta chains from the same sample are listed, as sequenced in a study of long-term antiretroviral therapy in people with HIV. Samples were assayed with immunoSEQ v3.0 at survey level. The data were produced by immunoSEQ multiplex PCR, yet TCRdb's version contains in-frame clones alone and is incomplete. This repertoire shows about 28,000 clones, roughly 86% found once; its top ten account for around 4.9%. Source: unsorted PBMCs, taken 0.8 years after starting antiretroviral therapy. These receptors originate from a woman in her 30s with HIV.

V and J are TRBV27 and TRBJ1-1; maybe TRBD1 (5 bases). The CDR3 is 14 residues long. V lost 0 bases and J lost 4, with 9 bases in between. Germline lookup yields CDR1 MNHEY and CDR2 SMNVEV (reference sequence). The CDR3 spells CASSLSGGGTEAFF. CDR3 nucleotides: TGTGCCAGCAGTTTATCGGGGGGTGGCACTGAAGCTTTCTTT.

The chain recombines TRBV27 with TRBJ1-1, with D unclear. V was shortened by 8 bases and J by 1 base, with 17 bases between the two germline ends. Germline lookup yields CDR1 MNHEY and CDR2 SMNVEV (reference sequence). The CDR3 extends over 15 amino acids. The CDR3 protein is CASGRALLGNTEAFF. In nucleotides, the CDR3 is TGTGCCAGCGGTCGGGCATTGTTGGGGAACACTGAAGCTTTCTTT.

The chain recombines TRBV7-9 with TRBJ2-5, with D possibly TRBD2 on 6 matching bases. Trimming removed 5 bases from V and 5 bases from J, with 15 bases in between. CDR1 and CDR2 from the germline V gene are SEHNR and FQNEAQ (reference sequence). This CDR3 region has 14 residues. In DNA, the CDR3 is TGTGCCAGCAGCCGCGGGACGGAGCTGGAGACCCAGTACTTC. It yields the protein CASSRGTELETQYF.

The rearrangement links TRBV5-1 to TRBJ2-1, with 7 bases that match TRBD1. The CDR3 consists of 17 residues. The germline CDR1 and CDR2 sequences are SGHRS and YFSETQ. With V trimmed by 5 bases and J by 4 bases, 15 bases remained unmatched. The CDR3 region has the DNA TGCGCCAGCAGGGGGTTCGGGACAGCGTCCCTGTACAATGAGCAGTTCTTC. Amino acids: CASRGFGTASLYNEQFF.

CDR3 amino acids: CAWSVWDRTYEQYF. Here the CDR3 DNA reads TGTGCCTGGAGTGTATGGGACAGAACCTACGAGCAGTACTTC. The V call is TRBV30, the J call TRBJ2-7, with 7 bases lining up with TRBD1. The CDR3 extends over 14 amino acids. J gave up 2 bases and V 0 bases, and 4 bases lay outside the gene matches. The V gene's germline CDR1 is GTSNPN and CDR2 SVGIG (reference sequence). The full variable domain, its missing parts supplied by reference TRBV30 and TRBJ2-7, is SQTIHQWPATLVQPVGSPLSLECTVEGTSNPNLYWYRQAAGRGLQLLFYSVGIGQISSEVPQNLSASRPQDRQFILSSKKLLLSDSGFYLCAWSVWDRTYEQYFGPGTRLTVT.

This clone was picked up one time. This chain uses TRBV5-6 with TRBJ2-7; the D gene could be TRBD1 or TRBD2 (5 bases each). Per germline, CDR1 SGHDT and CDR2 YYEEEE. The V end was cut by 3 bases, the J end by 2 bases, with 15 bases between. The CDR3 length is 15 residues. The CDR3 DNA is TGTGCCAGCAGCTCCGGGACCCCAACCCCCTACGAGCAGTACGTC. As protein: CASSSGTPTPYEQYV.

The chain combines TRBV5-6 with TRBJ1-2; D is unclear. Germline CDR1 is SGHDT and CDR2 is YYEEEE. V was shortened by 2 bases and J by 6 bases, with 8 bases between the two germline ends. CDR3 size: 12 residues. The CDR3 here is CASSFLVDGYTF. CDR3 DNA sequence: TGTGCCAGCAGCTTTTTGGTAGATGGCTACACCTTC.

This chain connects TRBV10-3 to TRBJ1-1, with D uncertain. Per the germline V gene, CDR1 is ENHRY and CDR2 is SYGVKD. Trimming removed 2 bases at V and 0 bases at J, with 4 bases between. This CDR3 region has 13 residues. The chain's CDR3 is CAISEKMNTEAFF. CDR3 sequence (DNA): TGTGCCATCAGTGAGAAGATGAACACTGAAGCTTTCTTT.

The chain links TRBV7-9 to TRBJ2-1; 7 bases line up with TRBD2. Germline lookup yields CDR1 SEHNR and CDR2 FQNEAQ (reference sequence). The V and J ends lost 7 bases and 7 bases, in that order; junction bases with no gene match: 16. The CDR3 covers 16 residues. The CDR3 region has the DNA TGTGCCAGCACCCCTCCGGGGGGAAGAGCCACGAATGAGCAGTTCTTC. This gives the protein CASTPPGGRATNEQFF.

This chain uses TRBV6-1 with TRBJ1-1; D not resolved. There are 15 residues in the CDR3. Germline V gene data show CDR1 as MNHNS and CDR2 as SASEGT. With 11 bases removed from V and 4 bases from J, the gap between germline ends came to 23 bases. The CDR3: CAGTVSVEGTTEAFF. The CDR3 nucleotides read TGTGCCGGAACAGTGAGCGTGGAGGGAACCACTGAAGCTTTCTTT.

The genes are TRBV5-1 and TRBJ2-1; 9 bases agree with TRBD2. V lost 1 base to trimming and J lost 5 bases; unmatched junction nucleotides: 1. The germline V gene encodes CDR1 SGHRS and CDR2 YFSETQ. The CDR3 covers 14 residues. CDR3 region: CASSLPSGNNEQFF. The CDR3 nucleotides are TGCGCCAGCAGCTTGCCTAGCGGGAACAATGAGCAGTTCTTC.

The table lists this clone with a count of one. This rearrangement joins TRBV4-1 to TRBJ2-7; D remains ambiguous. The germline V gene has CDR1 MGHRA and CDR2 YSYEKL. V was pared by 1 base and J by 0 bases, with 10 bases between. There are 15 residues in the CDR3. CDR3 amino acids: CASSQVSDHSYEQYF. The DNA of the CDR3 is TGCGCCAGCAGCCAAGTGTCCGACCACTCCTACGAGCAGTACTTC.

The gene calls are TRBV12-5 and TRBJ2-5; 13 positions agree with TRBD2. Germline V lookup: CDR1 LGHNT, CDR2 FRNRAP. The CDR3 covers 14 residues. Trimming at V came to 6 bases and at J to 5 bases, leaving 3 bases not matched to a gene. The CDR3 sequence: CASGQGLAGETQYF. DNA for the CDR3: TGTGCTAGTGGCCAGGGACTAGCGGGGGAGACCCAGTACTTC.

The CDR3 spells CSVEPPAGQGSGYTF. Here the CDR3 DNA reads TGCAGCGTTGAACCCCCGGCAGGGCAAGGGAGTGGCTACACCTTC. This sequence joins TRBV29-1 and TRBJ1-2; D is perhaps TRBD1 (5 bases). From germline, CDR1 is SQVTM and CDR2 ANQGSEA. CDR3 length equals 15 residues. Trimming pared 2 bases from V and 7 bases from J, leaving 20 bases between.

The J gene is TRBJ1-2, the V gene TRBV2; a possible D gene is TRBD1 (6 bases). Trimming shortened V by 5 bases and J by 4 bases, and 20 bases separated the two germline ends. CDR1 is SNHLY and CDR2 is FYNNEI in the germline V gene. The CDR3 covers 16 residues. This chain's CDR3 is CASSLLRGQESYGYTF. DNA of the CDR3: TGTGCCAGCAGTCTTTTACGGGGACAAGAATCCTATGGCTACACCTTC.

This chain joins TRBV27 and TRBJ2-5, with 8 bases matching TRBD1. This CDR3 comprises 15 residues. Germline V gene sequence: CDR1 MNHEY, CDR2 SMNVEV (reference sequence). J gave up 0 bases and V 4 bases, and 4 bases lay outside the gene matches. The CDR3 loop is CASSSRQGYQETQYF. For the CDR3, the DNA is TGTGCCAGCAGTTCCCGACAGGGGTACCAAGAGACCCAGTACTTC.

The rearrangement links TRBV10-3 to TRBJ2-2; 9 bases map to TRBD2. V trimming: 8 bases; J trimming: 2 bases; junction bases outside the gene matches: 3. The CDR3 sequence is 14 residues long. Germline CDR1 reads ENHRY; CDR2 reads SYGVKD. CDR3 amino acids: CAIAGGTNTGELFF. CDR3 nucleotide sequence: TGTGCCATCGCGGGAGGGACCAACACCGGGGAGCTGTTTTTT.

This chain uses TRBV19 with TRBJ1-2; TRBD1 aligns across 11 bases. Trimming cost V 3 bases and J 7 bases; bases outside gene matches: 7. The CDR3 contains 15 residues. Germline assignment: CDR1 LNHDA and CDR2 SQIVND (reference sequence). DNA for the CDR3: TGTGCCAGTAGTATTCTCCCCGGACAGGGGGCTGGCTACACCTTC. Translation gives CASSILPGQGAGYTF.

The CDR3 loop reads CASGTTPDRSGELFF. CDR3 in DNA: TGTGCTAGTGGTACCACCCCGGACAGATCCGGGGAGCTGTTTTTT. The chain couples TRBV12-5 to TRBJ2-2, with D maybe TRBD1 (6 bases). The V gene's germline CDR1 is LGHNT and CDR2 FRNRAP. V dropped 5 bases and J dropped 6 bases, with 16 bases sitting between them. The CDR3 is made up of 15 amino acids.

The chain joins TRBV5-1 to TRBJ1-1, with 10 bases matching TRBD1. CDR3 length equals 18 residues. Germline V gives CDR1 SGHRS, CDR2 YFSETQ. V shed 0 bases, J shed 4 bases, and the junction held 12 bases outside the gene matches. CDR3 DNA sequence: TGCGCCAGCAGCTTGGCAGTATGGACAGGGGGGACGAGCACTGAAGCTTTCTTT. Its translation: CASSLAVWTGGTSTEAFF.

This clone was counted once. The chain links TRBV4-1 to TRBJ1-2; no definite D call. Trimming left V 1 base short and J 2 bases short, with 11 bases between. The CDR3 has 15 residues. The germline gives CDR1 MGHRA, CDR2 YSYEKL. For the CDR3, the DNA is TGCGCCAGCAGCCAAGTTGACCGGGTAAACTATGGCTACACCTTC. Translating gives CASSQVDRVNYGYTF.

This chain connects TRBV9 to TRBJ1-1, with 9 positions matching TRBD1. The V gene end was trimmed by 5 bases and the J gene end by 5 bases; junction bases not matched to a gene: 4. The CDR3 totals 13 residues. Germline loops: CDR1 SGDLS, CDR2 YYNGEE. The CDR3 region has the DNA TGTGCCAGCAGGGGGACAGGGAGAACTGAAGCTTTCTTT. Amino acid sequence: CASRGTGRTEAFF.

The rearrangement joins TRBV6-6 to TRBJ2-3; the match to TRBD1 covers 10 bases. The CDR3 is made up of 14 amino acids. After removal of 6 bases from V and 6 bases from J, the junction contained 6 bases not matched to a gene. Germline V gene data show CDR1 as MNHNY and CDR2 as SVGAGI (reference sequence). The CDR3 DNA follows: TGTGCCAGCAGGCCGGGACAGGGGACGGATACGCAGTATTTT. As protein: CASRPGQGTDTQYF.

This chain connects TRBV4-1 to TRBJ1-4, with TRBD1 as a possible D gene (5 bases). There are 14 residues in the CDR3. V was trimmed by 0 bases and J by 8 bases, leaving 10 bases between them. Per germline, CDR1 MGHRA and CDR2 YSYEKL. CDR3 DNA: TGCGCCAGCAGCCAAGACCCACAGGTGGAAAAACTGTTTTTT. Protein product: CASSQDPQVEKLFF.